Sequencing of this TCR beta chain was carried out in a study of blood T cell repertoires in COVID-19. The length of the CDR3 is 14 residues. The junction had 4 bases not matched to a gene; V was cut back by 5 bases and J by 3 bases. Germline V CDR1 and CDR2: LNHDA, SQIVND (reference sequence). Authors' methods: Reference gene primer amplification gave nucleated cell count estimates. TCRdb keeps only in-frame clones here, not all; method: immunoSEQ multiplex PCR. For V, J and clone size, that table is used; D and trimming come from the DNA. The table has just over 300,000 clones, over 75% seen once. Living in under 30 US areas, the participants were between roughly 18 and 90 years of age. Grouping used clinical history reported by participants in a survey and questionnaire.

Sequenced: PBMCs or T cells enriched from blood (not recorded which). The chain couples TRBV19 to TRBJ2-7; TRBD1 matches at 10 bases. The clonotype was recovered from a man aged 25 to 40 who had recovered from COVID-19. The CDR3 nucleotides are TGTGCCAGTAGTCACGGACAGGGGGACTACGAGCAGTACTTC. This codes for CASSHGQGDYEQYF.